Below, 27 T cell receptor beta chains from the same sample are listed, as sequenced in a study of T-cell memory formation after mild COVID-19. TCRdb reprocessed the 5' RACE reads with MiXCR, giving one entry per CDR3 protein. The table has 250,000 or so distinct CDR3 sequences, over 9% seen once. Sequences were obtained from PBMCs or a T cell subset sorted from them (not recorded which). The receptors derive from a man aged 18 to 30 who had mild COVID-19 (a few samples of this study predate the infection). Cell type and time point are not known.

This CDR3 is CASSVDAGKHYGYTF. The CDR3 bases are TGTGCCAGCAGCGTAGACGCAGGGAAACACTATGGCTACACCTTC. The rearrangement links TRBV9 to TRBJ1-2; D possibly corresponds to TRBD1 (5 bases). In germline, CDR1 is SGDLS, CDR2 YYNGEE. The CDR3 is 15 amino acids. V was clipped by 0 bases and J by 3 bases, with 12 bases between them. Full variable domain (outside the CDR3, taken from reference TRBV9 and TRBJ1-2): DSGVTQTPKHLITATGQRVTLRCSPRSGDLSVYWYQQSLDQGLQFLIQYYNGEERAKGNILERFSAQQFPDLHSELNLSSLELGDSALYFCASSVDAGKHYGYTFGSGTRLTVV.

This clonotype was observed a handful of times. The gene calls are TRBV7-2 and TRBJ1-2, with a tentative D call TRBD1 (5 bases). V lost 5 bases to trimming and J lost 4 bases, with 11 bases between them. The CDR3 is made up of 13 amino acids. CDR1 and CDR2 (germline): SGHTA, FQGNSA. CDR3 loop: CASSPDTVYGYTF. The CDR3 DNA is TGTGCCAGCAGCCCGGACACGGTCTATGGCTACACCTTC.

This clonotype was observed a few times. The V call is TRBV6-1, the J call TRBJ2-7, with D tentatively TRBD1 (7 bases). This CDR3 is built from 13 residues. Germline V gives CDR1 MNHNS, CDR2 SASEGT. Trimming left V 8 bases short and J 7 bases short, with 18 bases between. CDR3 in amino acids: CASRGTAPEEQYV. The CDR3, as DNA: TGTGCCAGCCGGGGGACAGCCCCAGAGGAGCAGTACGTC.

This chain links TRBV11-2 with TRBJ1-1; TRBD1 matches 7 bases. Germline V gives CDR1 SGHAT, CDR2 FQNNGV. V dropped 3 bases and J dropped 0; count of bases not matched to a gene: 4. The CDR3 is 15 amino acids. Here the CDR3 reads CASSFAGQLNTEAFF. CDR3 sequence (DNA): TGTGCCAGCAGCTTCGCGGGACAGCTGAACACTGAAGCTTTCTTT.

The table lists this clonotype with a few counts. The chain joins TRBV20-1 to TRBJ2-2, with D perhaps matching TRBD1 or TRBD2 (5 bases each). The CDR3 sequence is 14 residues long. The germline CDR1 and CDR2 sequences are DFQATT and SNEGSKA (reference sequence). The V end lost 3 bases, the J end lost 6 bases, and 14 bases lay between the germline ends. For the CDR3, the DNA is TGCAGTGCTAGGGGGGTCGCGGCAGCCGGGGAGCTGTTTTTT. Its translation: CSARGVAAAGELFF.

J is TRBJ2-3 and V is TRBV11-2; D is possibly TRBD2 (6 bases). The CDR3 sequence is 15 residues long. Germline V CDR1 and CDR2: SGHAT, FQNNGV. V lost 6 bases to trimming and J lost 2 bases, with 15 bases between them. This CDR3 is CASSPKAGNTDTQYF. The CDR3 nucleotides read TGTGCCAGCAGTCCTAAGGCGGGGAACACAGATACGCAGTATTTT.

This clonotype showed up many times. CDR3 in amino acids: CASSPPPTRGTDTQYF. In DNA, the CDR3 is TGTGCCAGCAGCCCCCCCCCTACCAGGGGCACAGATACGCAGTATTTT. This chain links TRBV3-1 with TRBJ2-3, with D perhaps matching TRBD1 (5 bases). There are 16 residues in the CDR3. The V gene's germline CDR1 is LGHDT and CDR2 YNNKEL (reference sequence). The germline V and J ends were trimmed by 4 bases and 1 base, with 15 bases remaining between them.

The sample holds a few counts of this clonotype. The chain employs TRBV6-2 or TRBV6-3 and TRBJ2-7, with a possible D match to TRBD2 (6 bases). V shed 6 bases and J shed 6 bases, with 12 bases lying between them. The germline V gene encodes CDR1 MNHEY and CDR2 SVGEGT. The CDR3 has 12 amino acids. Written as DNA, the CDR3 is TGTGCCAGCAGCCCAGACGGGGGCGAGCAGTACGTC. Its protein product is CASSPDGGEQYV.

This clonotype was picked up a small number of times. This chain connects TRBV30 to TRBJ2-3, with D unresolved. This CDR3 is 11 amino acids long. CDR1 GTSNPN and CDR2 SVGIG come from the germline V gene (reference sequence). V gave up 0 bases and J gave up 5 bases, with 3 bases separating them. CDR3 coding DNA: TGTGCCTGGAGTGTAGGAGATACGCAGTATTTT. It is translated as CAWSVGDTQYF.

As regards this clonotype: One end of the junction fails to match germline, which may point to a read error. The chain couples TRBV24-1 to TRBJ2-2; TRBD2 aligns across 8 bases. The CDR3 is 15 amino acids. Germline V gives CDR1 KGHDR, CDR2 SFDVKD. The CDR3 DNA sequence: TGTGCCACCAGTGATTTACTAGCGGACACCGGGGAGCTGTCTTTT. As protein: CATSDLLADTGELSF.

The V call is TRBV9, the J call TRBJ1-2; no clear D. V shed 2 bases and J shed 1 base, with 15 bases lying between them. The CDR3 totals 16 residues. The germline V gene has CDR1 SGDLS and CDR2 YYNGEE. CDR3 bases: TGTGCCAGCAGCGTTAACAGCCGGAACCGTAACTATGGCTACACCTTC. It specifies CASSVNSRNRNYGYTF.

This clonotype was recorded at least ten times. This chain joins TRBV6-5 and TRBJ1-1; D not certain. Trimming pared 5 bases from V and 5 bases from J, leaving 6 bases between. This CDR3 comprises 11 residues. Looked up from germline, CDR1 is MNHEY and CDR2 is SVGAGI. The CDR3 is CASSMGTEAFF. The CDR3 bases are TGTGCCAGCAGTATGGGGACTGAAGCTTTCTTT.

The CDR3 protein is CASSLTPRQEQYV. CDR3 bases: TGCGCCAGCAGCTTGACACCAAGGCAAGAGCAGTACGTC. The rearrangement joins TRBV5-1 to TRBJ2-7; D is unresolved. The CDR3 has 13 residues. V shed 1 base and J shed 7 bases, with 12 bases lying between them. Germline values: CDR1 SGHRS, CDR2 YFSETQ.

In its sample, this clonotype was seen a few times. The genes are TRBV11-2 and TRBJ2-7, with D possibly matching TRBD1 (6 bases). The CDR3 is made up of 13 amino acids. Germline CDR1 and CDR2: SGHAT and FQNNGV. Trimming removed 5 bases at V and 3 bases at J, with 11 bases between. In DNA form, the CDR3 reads TGTGCCAGCAGCCGACAGGATTTCTACGAGCAGTACTTC. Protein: CASSRQDFYEQYF.

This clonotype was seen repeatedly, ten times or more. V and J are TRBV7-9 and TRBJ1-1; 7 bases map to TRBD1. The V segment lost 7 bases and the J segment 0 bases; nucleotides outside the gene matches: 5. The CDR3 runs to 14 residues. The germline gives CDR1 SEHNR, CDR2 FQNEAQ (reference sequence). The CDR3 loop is CASTFTGVNTEAFF. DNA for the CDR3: TGTGCCAGCACATTTACAGGGGTGAACACTGAAGCTTTCTTT.

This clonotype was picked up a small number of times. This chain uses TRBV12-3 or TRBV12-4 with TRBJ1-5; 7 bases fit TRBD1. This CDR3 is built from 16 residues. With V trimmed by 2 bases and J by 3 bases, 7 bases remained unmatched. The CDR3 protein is CASSLFGGQYNQPQHF. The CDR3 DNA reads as TGTGCCAGCAGTTTATTCGGGGGACAGTACAATCAGCCCCAGCATTTT.

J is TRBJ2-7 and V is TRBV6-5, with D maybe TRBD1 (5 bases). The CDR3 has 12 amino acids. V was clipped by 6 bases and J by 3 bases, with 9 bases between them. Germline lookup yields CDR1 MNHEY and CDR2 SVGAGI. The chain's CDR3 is CASRGHCYEQYV. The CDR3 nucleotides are TGTGCCAGCAGAGGACACTGCTACGAGCAGTACGTC.

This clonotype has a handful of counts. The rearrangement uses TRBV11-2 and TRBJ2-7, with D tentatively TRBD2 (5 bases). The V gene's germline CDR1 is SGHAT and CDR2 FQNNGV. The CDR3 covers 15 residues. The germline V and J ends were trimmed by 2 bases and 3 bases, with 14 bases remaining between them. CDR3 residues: CASSLTFGGRYEQYV. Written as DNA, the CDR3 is TGTGCCAGCAGCTTAACTTTCGGAGGACGCTACGAGCAGTACGTC.

The DNA of the CDR3 is TGTGCCAGCAGCCCTGACAGGGGTGGATCACCCCTCCACTTT. The encoded protein is CASSPDRGGSPLHF. The V call is TRBV5-4, the J call TRBJ1-6; 8 bases match TRBD1. CDR1 and CDR2 (germline): SGHNT, YYREEE (reference sequence). This CDR3 is built from 14 residues. With 4 bases clipped from V and 10 bases from J, the junction kept 7 bases outside the gene matches.

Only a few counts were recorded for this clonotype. Here the CDR3 DNA reads TGTGCCAGCACCCAGACTAGCGGACCCTACAATGAGCAGTTCTTC. It is translated as CASTQTSGPYNEQFF. The rearrangement links TRBV12-3 or TRBV12-4 to TRBJ2-1, with 9 bases lining up with TRBD2. The CDR3 is made up of 15 amino acids. V lost 7 bases to trimming and J lost 2 bases; unmatched junction nucleotides: 6.

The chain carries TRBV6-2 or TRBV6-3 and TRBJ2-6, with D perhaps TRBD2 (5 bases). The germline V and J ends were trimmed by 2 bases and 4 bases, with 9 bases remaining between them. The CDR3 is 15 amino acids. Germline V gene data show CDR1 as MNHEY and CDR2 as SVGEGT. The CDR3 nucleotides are TGTGCCAGCAGTTACGAGGGCGCGGGGGCCAACGTCCTGACTTTC. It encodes CASSYEGAGANVLTF.

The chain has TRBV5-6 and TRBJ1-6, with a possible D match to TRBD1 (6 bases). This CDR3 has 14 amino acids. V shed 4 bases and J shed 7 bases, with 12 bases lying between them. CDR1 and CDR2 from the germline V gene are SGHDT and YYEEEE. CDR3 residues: CASSLQGLNSPLHF. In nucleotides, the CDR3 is TGTGCCAGCAGCCTACAGGGTCTAAATTCACCCCTCCACTTT.

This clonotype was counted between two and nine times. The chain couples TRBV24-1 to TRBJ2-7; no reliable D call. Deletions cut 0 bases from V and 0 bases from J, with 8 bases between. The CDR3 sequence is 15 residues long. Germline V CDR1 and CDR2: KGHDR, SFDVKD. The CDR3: CATSDLGRSSYEQYF. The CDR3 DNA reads TGTGCCACCAGTGATTTGGGACGGAGCTCCTACGAGCAGTACTTC.

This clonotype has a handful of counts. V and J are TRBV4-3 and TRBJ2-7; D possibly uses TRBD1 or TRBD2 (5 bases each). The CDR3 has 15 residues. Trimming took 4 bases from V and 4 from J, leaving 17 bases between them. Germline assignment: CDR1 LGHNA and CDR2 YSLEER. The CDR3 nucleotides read TGCGCCAGCAGCCCGTGGGACGGAGCAAAATACGAGCAGTACTTC. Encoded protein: CASSPWDGAKYEQYF.

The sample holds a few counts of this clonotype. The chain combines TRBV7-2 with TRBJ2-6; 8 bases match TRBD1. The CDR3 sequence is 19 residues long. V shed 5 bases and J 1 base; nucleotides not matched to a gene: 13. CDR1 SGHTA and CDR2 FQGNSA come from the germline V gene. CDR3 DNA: TGTGCCAGCAGCCAGGAGCCGGGACAGGTCATTTCTGGGGCCAACGTCCTGACTTTC. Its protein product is CASSQEPGQVISGANVLTF.

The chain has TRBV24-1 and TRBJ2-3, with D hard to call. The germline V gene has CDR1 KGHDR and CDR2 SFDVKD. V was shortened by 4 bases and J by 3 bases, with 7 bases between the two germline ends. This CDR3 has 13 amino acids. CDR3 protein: CATSEPPTDTQYF. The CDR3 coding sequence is TGTGCCACCAGTGAACCGCCTACAGATACGCAGTATTTT.

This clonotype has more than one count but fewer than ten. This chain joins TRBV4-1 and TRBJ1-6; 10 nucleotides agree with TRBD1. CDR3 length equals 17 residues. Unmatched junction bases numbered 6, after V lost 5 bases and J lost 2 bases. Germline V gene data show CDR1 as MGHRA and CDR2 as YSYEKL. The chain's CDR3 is CASSTGQGVPYNSPLHF. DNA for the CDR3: TGCGCCAGCAGCACAGGACAGGGGGTCCCCTATAATTCACCCCTCCACTTT.